This T cell receptor beta chain was captured by sequencing in a study of cytomegalovirus exposure and HLA in healthy donors. Whole-study results and caveats: Donors belonging to an Asian-associated ancestry cluster reportedly showed fewer N-insertions in productive TCRs than the approximately 700-donor mean, according to what a later analysis found. Several of the most significant clusters appeared linked to common viral pathogens, based on a later analysis.

With 60 Vbeta and 13 Jbeta primers, the PCR was carried out. Assay used: immunoSEQ multiplex PCR; TCRdb lists only in-frame clones, some missing. The table shows under 200,000 clones, with approximately 82% occurring only once. CDR3 length: 13 residues. Germline lookup yields CDR1 MDHEN and CDR2 SYDVKM. Trimming removed 4 bases at V and 2 bases at J, with 9 bases between. Worth noting for this clone: Its cognate antigen is unknown.

This clonotype was sampled from a woman aged 18 to 35 in good health and CMV-seronegative. The chain combines TRBV28 with TRBJ2-7, with TRBD1 as a possible D gene (6 bases). Sequenced: PBMCs. CDR3 bases: TGTGCCAGCAGTTGGGGGCAGGCCTACGAGCAGTACTTC. It codes for CASSWGQAYEQYF.